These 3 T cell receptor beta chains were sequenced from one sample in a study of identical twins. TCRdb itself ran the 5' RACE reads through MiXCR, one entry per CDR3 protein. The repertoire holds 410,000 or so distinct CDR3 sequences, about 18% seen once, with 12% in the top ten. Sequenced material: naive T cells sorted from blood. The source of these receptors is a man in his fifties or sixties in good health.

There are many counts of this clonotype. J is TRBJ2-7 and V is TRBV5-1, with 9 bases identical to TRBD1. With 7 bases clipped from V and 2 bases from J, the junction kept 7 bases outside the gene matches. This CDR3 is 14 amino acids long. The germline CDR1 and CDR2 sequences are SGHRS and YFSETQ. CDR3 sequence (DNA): TGCGCCAGCCAGTCCGGGACAGGGACCTACGAGCAGTACTTC. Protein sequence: CASQSGTGTYEQYF.

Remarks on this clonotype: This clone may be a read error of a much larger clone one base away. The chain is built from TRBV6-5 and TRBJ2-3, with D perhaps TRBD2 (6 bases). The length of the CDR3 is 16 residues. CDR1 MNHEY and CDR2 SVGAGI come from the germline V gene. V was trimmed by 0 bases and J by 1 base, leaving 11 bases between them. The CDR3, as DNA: TGTGCCAGCAGTTACTCCGGGGGAGTGGGCACAGATACGCAGTATTTT. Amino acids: CASSYSGGVGTDTQYF.

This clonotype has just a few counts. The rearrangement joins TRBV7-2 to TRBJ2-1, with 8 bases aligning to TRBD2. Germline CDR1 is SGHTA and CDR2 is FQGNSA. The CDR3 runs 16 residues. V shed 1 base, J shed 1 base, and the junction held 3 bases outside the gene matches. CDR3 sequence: CASSLVAGYSYNEQFF. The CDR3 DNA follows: TGTGCCAGCAGCTTAGTAGCGGGGTATTCCTACAATGAGCAGTTCTTC.